This T cell receptor beta chain came from a study of T-cell reconstitution after alpha-beta-depleted transplantation in children. The TCRbeta library was prepared with unique molecular identifiers. Using its own MiXCR run on the PCR reads, TCRdb lists one record per CDR3 protein. The sample yields roughly 200,000 distinct CDR3 sequences, 6.5% to 7.5% seen once. CDR1 is ENHRY and CDR2 is SYGVKD in the germline V gene. Trimming took 3 bases from V and 5 from J, leaving 5 bases between them. There are 12 residues in the CDR3. This clonotype was recorded at least ten times. The sample consisted of PBMCs from the stem cell graft donor, taken from the stem cell graft. The source is a human donor who donated a stem cell graft to a child with Wiskott-Aldrich syndrome. The chain recombines TRBV10-3 with TRBJ1-5; D is ambiguous. This CDR3 reads CAISDRDQPQHF. In DNA, the CDR3 is TGTGCCATCAGTGACCGGGATCAGCCCCAGCATTTT.